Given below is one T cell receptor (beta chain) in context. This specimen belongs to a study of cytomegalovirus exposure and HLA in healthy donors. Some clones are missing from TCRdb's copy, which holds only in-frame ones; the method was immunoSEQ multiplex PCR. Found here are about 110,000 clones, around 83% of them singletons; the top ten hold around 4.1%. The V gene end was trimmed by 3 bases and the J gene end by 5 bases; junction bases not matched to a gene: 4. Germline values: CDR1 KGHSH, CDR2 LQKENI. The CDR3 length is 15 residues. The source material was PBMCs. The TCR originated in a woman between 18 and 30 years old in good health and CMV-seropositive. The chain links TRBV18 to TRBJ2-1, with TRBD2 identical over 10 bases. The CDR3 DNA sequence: TGTGCCAGCTCACCGAGCGGGGGGGCCCACAATGAGCAGTTCTTC. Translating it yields CASSPSGGAHNEQFF.